This passage covers 24 T cell receptor beta chains from one sample sequenced in a study of beta chain features in type 1 diabetes. The whole isolated RNA underwent reverse transcription, so sequencing captured expressed TCRB transcripts. Method: immunoSEQ multiplex PCR; TCRdb's copy keeps in-frame clones and lacks some. The table lists about 660,000 clones, about an eighth of them singletons. No antigen has been assigned to these receptors. Study outcomes and limitations: Among all four CD4+ subsets, Type 1 diabetes patients had TCRB CDR3s that were moderately but significantly shorter.

The specimen was naive CD4+ T cells from blood. The receptor set was obtained from a man younger than 30 with type 1 diabetes.

The sample holds a few counts of this clone. This rearrangement joins TRBV2 to TRBJ1-5, with D hard to call. The germline V gene encodes CDR1 SNHLY and CDR2 FYNNEI. Trimming removed 8 bases at V and 3 bases at J, with 14 bases between. CDR3 length: 14 residues. As DNA, the CDR3 is TGTGCCAGCTCCCCCTTGAAGTTCAATCAGCCCCAGCATTTT. Amino acid sequence: CASSPLKFNQPQHF. The full variable domain, in which reference TRBV2 and TRBJ1-5 provide the parts outside the CDR3, is EPEVTQTPSHQVTQMGQEVILRCVPISNHLYFYWYRQILGQKVEFLVSFYNNEISEKSEIFDDQFSVERPDGSNFTLKIRSTKLEDSAMYFCASSPLKFNQPQHFGDGTRLSIL.

For this clone: Germline is not matched at one junction end, which may reflect a read error. V usage is TRBV20-1 and J usage is TRBJ2-5; D is ambiguous. Germline CDR1 is DFQATT and CDR2 is SNEGSKA (reference sequence). This CDR3 has 11 amino acids. CDR3 DNA: TGCAGTGGGGGTGGCCAAGAAACCCAGTACTTC. This gives the protein CSGGGQETQYF.

As for this clone: A read error is possible here, since a much larger clone lies one base away. The chain employs TRBV7-9 and TRBJ2-3; D is unresolved. CDR1 SEHNR and CDR2 FQNEAQ come from the germline V gene (reference sequence). CDR3 length: 13 residues. Trimming took off 1 base at V and 4 bases at J, with 6 bases between the two ends. Here the CDR3 DNA reads TGTGCCAGCAGCTTAGAGAGCCCAGATACGCAGTATTTT. Translated: CASSLESPDTQYF.

For this clone: The same CDR3 can be traced to other DNA sequences in this sample. The CDR3 DNA follows: TGCGCCAGCAGCTTGGAGACGAACACTGAAGCTTTCTTT. Protein: CASSLETNTEAFF. V is TRBV5-1 and J is TRBJ1-1; D not certain. The CDR3 loop spans 13 amino acids. Deletions cut 0 bases from V and 1 base from J, with 4 bases between. Per germline, CDR1 SGHRS and CDR2 YFSETQ.

The gene calls are TRBV18 and TRBJ2-5; D remains ambiguous. Germline V CDR1 and CDR2: KGHSH, LQKENI. With 0 bases removed from V and 5 bases from J, the gap between germline ends came to 7 bases. This CDR3 is 13 amino acids long. The CDR3 spells CASSPPERETQYF. The DNA for the CDR3 is TGTGCCAGCTCACCACCGGAGAGGGAGACCCAGTACTTC.

This clone was seen only a few times. Other DNA sequences of this sample code for an identical CDR3. The chain employs TRBV18 and TRBJ2-5; the D is unclear. V was shortened by 2 bases and J by 1 base, with 5 bases between the two germline ends. Germline loops: CDR1 KGHSH, CDR2 LQKENI. The CDR3 spans 13 residues. The CDR3 protein is CASSPDLQETQYF. The CDR3 DNA sequence: TGTGCCAGCTCACCAGACCTCCAAGAGACCCAGTACTTC.

The gene calls are TRBV6-5 and TRBJ1-1, with D hard to call. The V gene lost 11 bases and the J gene lost 0 bases, with 13 bases spanning the gap. Germline CDR1 is MNHEY and CDR2 is SVGAGI. CDR3 length: 13 amino acids. The CDR3 spells CAGGSGLNTEAFF. Written as DNA, the CDR3 is TGTGCCGGCGGTTCGGGTCTGAACACTGAAGCTTTCTTT.

Of note for this clone: The same CDR3 is also encoded by other DNA sequences in this sample. This chain uses TRBV2 with TRBJ2-3; TRBD2 agrees at 9 bases. CDR1 is SNHLY and CDR2 is FYNNEI in the germline V gene. Trimming took 1 base from V and 1 from J; bases not matched to a gene: 0. This CDR3 region has 15 residues. CDR3 sequence reads: CASSEGLAGTDTQYF. As DNA, the CDR3 is TGTGCCAGCAGTGAAGGACTAGCGGGCACAGATACGCAGTATTTT.

The V and J genes are TRBV7-9 and TRBJ2-5; 14 bases align to TRBD2. The J segment lost 5 bases and the V segment lost 5 bases, leaving 7 bases of the junction unmatched. CDR1 is SEHNR, CDR2 FQNEAQ, per germline (reference sequence). This CDR3 region has 16 residues. The CDR3 DNA is TGTGCCAGCAGCCCGGGACTAGCGGGAGTATGGGAGACCCAGTACTTC. This encodes CASSPGLAGVWETQYF.

This sequence joins TRBV4-1 and TRBJ2-7; a possible D gene is TRBD1 (6 bases). This CDR3 region has 15 residues. V lost 0 bases and J lost 2, with 11 bases in between. Germline values: CDR1 MGHRA, CDR2 YSYEKL. The DNA of the CDR3 is TGCGCCAGCAGCCAAGAGGGCAGGGGAACCTACGAGCAGTACTTC. Protein sequence: CASSQEGRGTYEQYF.

For the CDR3, the DNA is TGTGCCAGCAGTTACTCAGGACAGGGGTTATACAATGAGCAGTTCTTC. Translation: CASSYSGQGLYNEQFF. V usage is TRBV6-5 and J usage is TRBJ2-1, with 9 positions matching TRBD1. After removal of 0 bases from V and 4 bases from J, the junction contained 4 bases not matched to a gene. Germline loops: CDR1 MNHEY, CDR2 SVGAGI. The CDR3 is made up of 16 amino acids.

This chain links TRBV30 with TRBJ1-6; D unresolved. Germline values: CDR1 GTSNPN, CDR2 SVGIG (reference sequence). V was trimmed by 4 bases and J by 5 bases, leaving 15 bases between them. This CDR3 is built from 15 residues. The CDR3 reads CAWIALGENNSPLHF. CDR3 DNA sequence: TGTGCCTGGATAGCTCTGGGCGAAAATAATTCACCCCTCCACTTT.

V is TRBV2 and J is TRBJ1-2; no definite D call. Germline V lookup: CDR1 SNHLY, CDR2 FYNNEI. This CDR3 spans 10 amino acids. The V and J ends lost 7 bases and 5 bases respectively, with 5 bases between them. CDR3 in amino acids: CASKRYGYTF. The CDR3 DNA reads TGTGCCAGCAAACGGTATGGCTACACCTTC.

This clone was observed a few times. The genes are TRBV7-6 and TRBJ2-7, with 11 bases that match TRBD1. This CDR3 has 17 amino acids. CDR1 is SGHVS, CDR2 FNYEAQ, per germline. The V and J ends lost 5 bases and 4 bases, in that order; junction bases with no gene match: 13. The CDR3 DNA is TGTGCCAGCAGCCAAAGATTAGGGACAGGGGGGCTATACGAGCAGTACTTC. The encoded protein is CASSQRLGTGGLYEQYF. The full variable domain, in which reference TRBV7-6 and TRBJ2-7 provide the parts outside the CDR3, is GAGVSQSPRYKVTKRGQDVALRCDPISGHVSLYWYRQALGQGPEFLTYFNYEAQQDKSGLPNDRFSAERPEGSISTLTIQRTEQRDSAMYRCASSQRLGTGGLYEQYFGPGTRLTVT.

The rearrangement joins TRBV23-1 to TRBJ2-7; D unresolved. TRBV23-1 qualifies as an ORF whose function is uncertain. V lost 3 bases, J lost 4 bases, and 22 bases lay in between. The CDR3 totals 17 residues. CDR3 loop: CASSHLLRLGLRYEQYF. DNA for the CDR3: TGCGCCAGCAGTCATCTCCTCAGGCTGGGGTTAAGGTACGAGCAGTACTTC.

The chain links TRBV27 to TRBJ2-1, with 7 bases aligning to TRBD1. The CDR3 is made up of 15 amino acids. V shed 2 bases and J 4 bases; nucleotides not matched to a gene: 5. Germline V lookup: CDR1 MNHEY, CDR2 SMNVEV (reference sequence). The CDR3 nucleotides are TGTGCCAGCAGTTTAAGACAGGGTCATTACAATGAGCAGTTCTTC. This translates into CASSLRQGHYNEQFF.

V gene TRBV28 combines with J gene TRBJ1-4, with D unclear. Germline loops: CDR1 MDHEN, CDR2 SYDVKM. V was shortened by 4 bases and J by 4 bases, with 16 bases between the two germline ends. The CDR3 extends over 16 amino acids. DNA of the CDR3: TGTGCCAGCAGTTCTCAGCTGCGGGGAGGTAATGAAAAACTGTTTTTT. It translates to CASSSQLRGGNEKLFF.

This clone was observed a few times. This rearrangement joins TRBV30 to TRBJ2-7, with D perhaps TRBD1 or TRBD2 (5 bases each). CDR1 GTSNPN and CDR2 SVGIG come from the germline V gene (reference sequence). Deletions cut 4 bases from V and 2 bases from J, with 12 bases between. The CDR3 length is 13 residues. The CDR3 here is CAWTRDGPYEQYF. The CDR3 nucleotides read TGTGCCTGGACAAGGGACGGACCCTACGAGCAGTACTTC.

The rearrangement joins TRBV9 to TRBJ2-2, with D hard to call. Germline-derived CDR1 and CDR2 are SGDLS and YYNGEE. Trimming removed 0 bases from V and 3 bases from J, with 3 bases in between. This CDR3 region has 13 residues. CDR3 sequence reads: CASSVVYTGELFF. CDR3 nucleotide sequence: TGTGCCAGCAGCGTAGTCTACACCGGGGAGCTGTTTTTT.

The chain is built from TRBV4-2 and TRBJ1-2, with D perhaps TRBD1 (6 bases). With 2 bases removed from V and 4 bases from J, the gap between germline ends came to 11 bases. Germline V lookup: CDR1 LGHNA, CDR2 YNFKEQ. This CDR3 has 14 residues. The CDR3 loop reads CASSQTGASYGYTF. The CDR3 DNA reads as TGTGCCAGCAGCCAAACGGGGGCGAGCTATGGCTACACCTTC.

This clone was observed a handful of times. Other nucleotide sequences in the sample specify the same CDR3. The chain links TRBV7-2 to TRBJ2-3; 7 bases are a match to TRBD1. The ends lost 1 base at V and 0 bases at J; junction bases unmatched: 1. The CDR3 has 15 residues. Looked up from germline, CDR1 is SGHTA and CDR2 is FQGNSA. In nucleotides, the CDR3 is TGTGCCAGCAGCTTAGACAGGGGCAGCACAGATACGCAGTATTTT. Protein sequence: CASSLDRGSTDTQYF.

This clone was counted a few times. The V call is TRBV15, the J call TRBJ2-1, with 9 bases lining up with TRBD1. V trimming: 1 base; J trimming: 10 bases; junction bases outside the gene matches: 8. This CDR3 comprises 15 residues. CDR1 and CDR2 from the germline V gene are LNHNV and YYDKDF (reference sequence). The DNA for the CDR3 is TGTGCCACCAGCAGAGGCCGGACAGGGGAGGAAGAGCAGTTCTTC. It specifies CATSRGRTGEEEQFF.

The J gene is TRBJ2-1, the V gene TRBV2; TRBD1 aligns across 11 bases. This CDR3 contains 15 residues. Germline CDR1 and CDR2: SNHLY and FYNNEI. J lost 2 bases, V lost 8 bases, and 5 bases had no gene match. As DNA, the CDR3 is TGTGCCAGCGTAGAGGGACAGGGGGCCTACAATGAGCAGTTCTTC. It encodes CASVEGQGAYNEQFF.

The chain combines TRBV9 with TRBJ1-4; possibly TRBD1 for D (6 bases). This CDR3 has 14 amino acids. Deletions cut 2 bases from V and 2 bases from J, with 7 bases between. Germline V lookup: CDR1 SGDLS, CDR2 YYNGEE. Written as DNA, the CDR3 is TGTGCCAGCAGCGTTACAGGGACTAATGAAAAACTGTTTTTT. Translation gives CASSVTGTNEKLFF. Combining the CDR3 with reference TRBV9 and TRBJ1-4 gives the whole variable domain DSGVTQTPKHLITATGQRVTLRCSPRSGDLSVYWYQQSLDQGLQFLIQYYNGEERAKGNILERFSAQQFPDLHSELNLSSLELGDSALYFCASSVTGTNEKLFFGSGTQLSVL.